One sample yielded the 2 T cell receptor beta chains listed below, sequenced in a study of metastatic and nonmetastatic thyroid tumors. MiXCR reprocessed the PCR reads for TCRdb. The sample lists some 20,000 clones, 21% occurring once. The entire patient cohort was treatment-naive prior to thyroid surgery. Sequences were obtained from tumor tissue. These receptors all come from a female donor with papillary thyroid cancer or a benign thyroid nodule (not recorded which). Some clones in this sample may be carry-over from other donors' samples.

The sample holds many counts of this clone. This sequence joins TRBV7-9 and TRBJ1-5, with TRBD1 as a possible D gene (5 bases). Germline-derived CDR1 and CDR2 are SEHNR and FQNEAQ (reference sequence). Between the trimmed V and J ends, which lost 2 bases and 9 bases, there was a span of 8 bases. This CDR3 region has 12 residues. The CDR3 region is CASSLTTGPQHF. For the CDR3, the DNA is TGTGCCAGCAGCTTAACCACAGGGCCCCAGCATTTT.

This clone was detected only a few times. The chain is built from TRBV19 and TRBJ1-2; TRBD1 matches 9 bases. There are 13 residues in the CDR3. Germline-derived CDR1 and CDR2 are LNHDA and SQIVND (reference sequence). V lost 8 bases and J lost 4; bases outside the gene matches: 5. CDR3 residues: CASLPDRGYGYTF. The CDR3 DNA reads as TGTGCCAGTCTTCCGGACAGGGGCTATGGCTACACCTTC. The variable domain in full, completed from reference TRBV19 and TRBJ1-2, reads DGGITQSPKYLFRKEGQNVTLSCEQNLNHDAMYWYRQDPGQGLRLIYYSQIVNDFQKGDIAEGYSVSREKKESFPLTVTSAQKNPTAFYLCASLPDRGYGYTFGSGTRLTVV.